The clone carrying this T cell receptor beta chain has ten or more counts. Its specificity is not known. The CDR3 is made up of 17 amino acids. CDR1 and CDR2 (germline): SQVTM, ANQGSEA. V dropped 0 bases and J dropped 1 base, with 13 bases sitting between them. Moderate-to-severe activity, CAS at least 3, NOSPECS at least 4 and duration under 3 months characterized donors with ophthalmopathy. Reliance was placed on clinical symptoms, serum thyroxine, TRAb, thyroid ultrasound and orbital computed tomography for diagnosis. This sample is part of a study of Graves' ophthalmopathy and Graves' hyperthyroidism. Study-level results: Blood also harbored most expanded thyroid clonotypes above 0.001 frequency.

The authors amplified TCR beta CDR3 regions, and they did so from RNA transcripts for repertoire sequencing. RT-PCR in the first round used HTBI primers; a second-round multiplex PCR followed. Each CDR3 protein gets one entry after TCRdb re-called the multiplex PCR reads with MiXCR. The sample carries 260,000 or so distinct CDR3 sequences, less than 55% recorded once. V and J are TRBV29-1 and TRBJ2-6; tentative D call: TRBD2 (6 bases). The receptor comes from an adult man with Graves' ophthalmopathy. Specimen: peripheral blood. This chain's CDR3 is CSVEDQGAGSGANVLTF. CDR3 bases: TGCAGCGTTGAAGATCAAGGTGCGGGGTCTGGGGCCAACGTCCTGACTTTC.